The 20 T cell receptor beta chains in this list originate from one sample, sequenced in a study of cytomegalovirus exposure and HLA in healthy donors. Primers: 60 Vbeta forward and 13 Jbeta reverse. Data came from immunoSEQ multiplex PCR; TCRdb stores just in-frame clones and leaves some out. The repertoire consists of around 120,000 clones, with about 80% occurring once and the leading ten covering around 9.5%. Input material: PBMCs. The origin of the receptors is a female donor in good health and CMV-seropositive.

This chain joins TRBV6-5 and TRBJ2-5, with TRBD1 identical over 7 bases. Germline loops: CDR1 MNHEY, CDR2 SVGAGI. This CDR3 is built from 15 residues. Losses at the gene ends were 0 bases for V and 0 bases for J; bases not matched to a gene: 1. This CDR3 is CASSYSGTDQETQYF. For the CDR3, the DNA is TGTGCCAGCAGTTACTCGGGGACAGACCAAGAGACCCAGTACTTC.

This chain connects TRBV6-5 to TRBJ1-5; 8 nucleotides agree with TRBD1. The length of the CDR3 is 14 residues. The trim removed 5 bases at V and 9 bases at J, leaving 9 bases unmatched. Germline lookup yields CDR1 MNHEY and CDR2 SVGAGI. The CDR3 loop is CASSLQGAQGPQHF. The DNA for the CDR3 is TGTGCCAGCAGTCTTCAGGGGGCCCAAGGGCCCCAGCATTTT.

This clone showed up just once. The chain employs TRBV6-1 and TRBJ1-2; 7 nucleotides match TRBD1. Looked up from germline, CDR1 is MNHNS and CDR2 is SASEGT. V lost 6 bases to trimming and J lost 4 bases; unmatched junction nucleotides: 11. The CDR3 extends over 15 amino acids. CDR3 loop: CASSDSAGGRYGYTF. The CDR3 DNA is TGTGCCAGCAGCGATTCTGCAGGGGGTCGCTATGGCTACACCTTC.

The chain combines TRBV19 with TRBJ2-2; 9 bases map to TRBD2. V trimming: 3 bases; J trimming: 6 bases; junction bases outside the gene matches: 11. The CDR3 spans 17 residues. CDR1 and CDR2 (germline): LNHDA, SQIVND (reference sequence). CDR3 in DNA: TGTGCCAGTAGTATTATCCAGCGGGGGGCCAGAGCCGGGGAGCTGTTTTTT. It translates to CASSIIQRGARAGELFF.

This clone was detected a few times. The CDR3 loop reads CSAKRGPEAFF. The CDR3 nucleotides are TGCAGTGCTAAAAGGGGTCCTGAAGCTTTCTTT. The chain joins TRBV20-1 to TRBJ1-1, with D possibly being TRBD1 (5 bases). The CDR3 consists of 11 residues. Germline CDR1 and CDR2: DFQATT and SNEGSKA (reference sequence). Trimming shortened V by 4 bases and J by 6 bases, and 9 bases separated the two germline ends.

The chain couples TRBV7-2 to TRBJ1-1, with D uncertain. The CDR3 has 14 amino acids. Between the trimmed V and J ends, which lost 1 base and 1 base, there was a span of 7 bases. Germline V gene data show CDR1 as SGHTA and CDR2 as FQGNSA. The CDR3 sequence: CASSLGGRNTEAFF. The CDR3 nucleotides are TGTGCCAGCAGCTTAGGAGGGCGGAACACTGAAGCTTTCTTT.

CDR3 protein: CASSDQYNSPLHF. The CDR3 coding sequence is TGTGCCAGCAGTGATCAGTATAATTCACCCCTCCACTTT. The V gene is TRBV2, the J gene TRBJ1-6; D is uncertain. The V gene's germline CDR1 is SNHLY and CDR2 FYNNEI. Trimming left V 3 bases short and J 4 bases short, with 4 bases between. The CDR3 is made up of 13 amino acids. The variable domain in full, completed from reference TRBV2 and TRBJ1-6, reads EPEVTQTPSHQVTQMGQEVILRCVPISNHLYFYWYRQILGQKVEFLVSFYNNEISEKSEIFDDQFSVERPDGSNFTLKIRSTKLEDSAMYFCASSDQYNSPLHFGNGTRLTVT.

The V and J genes are TRBV30 and TRBJ2-5, with a tentative D call TRBD2 (5 bases). Germline V gives CDR1 GTSNPN, CDR2 SVGIG (reference sequence). CDR3 length: 13 amino acids. The V gene lost 4 bases and the J gene lost 5 bases, with 14 bases spanning the gap. CDR3 protein: CAWNPKLAETQYF. For the CDR3, the DNA is TGTGCCTGGAATCCCAAGCTAGCCGAGACCCAGTACTTC.

The rearrangement uses TRBV6-1 and TRBJ1-4, with D perhaps TRBD1 (6 bases). Germline V gene sequence: CDR1 MNHNS, CDR2 SASEGT. Between the trimmed V and J ends, which lost 4 bases and 1 base, there was a span of 13 bases. The CDR3 sequence is 16 residues long. As DNA, the CDR3 is TGTGCCAGCAGTGGGTTTTCGACAGGAACTAATGAAAAACTGTTTTTT. Translation: CASSGFSTGTNEKLFF.

Worth noting for this clone: Lacking the conserved final phenylalanine or tryptophan, this CDR3 likely reflects a read error. The gene calls are TRBV9 and TRBJ1-2, with 7 bases identical to TRBD1. The CDR3 covers 14 residues. Germline values: CDR1 SGDLS, CDR2 YYNGEE. The V and J ends lost 0 bases and 7 bases, in that order; junction bases with no gene match: 6. The CDR3 sequence is CASSVAPTGFGYTS. CDR3 in DNA: TGTGCCAGCAGCGTAGCCCCGACAGGGTTTGGCTACACCTCC.

This chain's CDR3 is CASSLGGSSEKLFF. The CDR3 region has the DNA TGTGCCAGCAGCTTAGGAGGTAGTAGCGAAAAACTGTTTTTT. This sequence joins TRBV7-2 and TRBJ1-4; D ambiguous. Germline V gene lookup returns CDR1 SGHTA and CDR2 FQGNSA. The V and J ends lost 1 base and 8 bases respectively, with 11 bases between them. This CDR3 is built from 14 residues.

The chain is built from TRBV2 and TRBJ2-3, with 9 positions matching TRBD2. V gave up 4 bases and J gave up 2 bases; unmatched junction bases: 7. This CDR3 contains 16 residues. Germline V gives CDR1 SNHLY, CDR2 FYNNEI. The CDR3 loop reads CASSVAGATATDTQYF. The DNA for the CDR3 is TGTGCCAGCAGTGTAGCGGGGGCCACAGCCACAGATACGCAGTATTTT.

This clone was recorded once. This sequence joins TRBV27 and TRBJ1-1; 8 bases are shared with TRBD1. The CDR3 sequence is 14 residues long. In germline, CDR1 is MNHEY, CDR2 SMNVEV (reference sequence). V shed 6 bases and J 4 bases; nucleotides not matched to a gene: 7. The CDR3 nucleotides are TGTGCCAGCAGAGGACAGGGAGGGAGCACTGAAGCTTTCTTT. Translating gives CASRGQGGSTEAFF.

This sequence joins TRBV7-9 and TRBJ2-5, with D tentatively TRBD2 (7 bases). Trimming left V 5 bases short and J 2 bases short, with 18 bases between. CDR3 length equals 16 residues. In germline, CDR1 is SEHNR, CDR2 FQNEAQ (reference sequence). CDR3 DNA: TGTGCCAGCAGCCGGATAGGGGGGGGAATACAAGAGACCCAGTACTTC. This translates into CASSRIGGGIQETQYF.

This chain uses TRBV13 with TRBJ1-1; D gene unclear. V was cut by 0 bases and J by 1 base, with 3 bases left in between. The germline CDR1 and CDR2 sequences are PRHDT and FYEKMQ (reference sequence). The CDR3 consists of 13 residues. CDR3 region: CASSLGANTEAFF. Written as DNA, the CDR3 is TGTGCCAGCAGCTTAGGGGCGAACACTGAAGCTTTCTTT.

The rearrangement uses TRBV5-1 and TRBJ2-5; TRBD1 aligns across 8 bases. The CDR3 spans 14 residues. Germline values: CDR1 SGHRS, CDR2 YFSETQ. The V gene end was trimmed by 4 bases and the J gene end by 1 base; junction bases not matched to a gene: 3. CDR3 protein: CASSTGQGQETQYF. The CDR3 nucleotides read TGCGCCAGCAGCACAGGACAGGGCCAAGAGACCCAGTACTTC. The full variable domain, its missing parts supplied by reference TRBV5-1 and TRBJ2-5, is KAGVTQTPRYLIKTRGQQVTLSCSPISGHRSVSWYQQTPGQGLQFLFEYFSETQRNKGNFPGRFSGRQFSNSRSEMNVSTLELGDSALYLCASSTGQGQETQYFGPGTRLLVL.

This clone was seen only a few times. This rearrangement joins TRBV29-1 to TRBJ2-7; 8 bases are shared with TRBD1. The junction had 11 bases not matched to a gene; V was cut back by 7 bases and J by 6 bases. The length of the CDR3 is 13 residues. The germline CDR1 and CDR2 sequences are SQVTM and ANQGSEA. The CDR3 sequence: CSADNGQGSEQYF. The CDR3 DNA is TGCAGCGCGGATAATGGACAGGGATCCGAGCAGTACTTC.

Regarding this clone: Germline is not matched at one junction end, which may reflect a read error. The genes are TRBV28 and TRBJ1-4; D remains unclear. The CDR3 runs to 13 residues. Germline CDR1 is MDHEN and CDR2 is SYDVKM. The CDR3 reads CASSSREDEKLSF. In DNA, the CDR3 is TGTGCCAGCAGCTCCCGTGAGGATGAAAAACTGTCTTTT.

The chain carries TRBV19 and TRBJ2-1; D is uncertain. The CDR3 totals 15 residues. Germline loops: CDR1 LNHDA, CDR2 SQIVND (reference sequence). V was cut by 3 bases and J by 0 bases, with 9 bases left in between. CDR3 DNA: TGTGCCAGTAGTATCTCCACGAGCTCCTACAATGAGCAGTTCTTC. Amino acids: CASSISTSSYNEQFF. The variable domain in full, completed from reference TRBV19 and TRBJ2-1, reads DGGITQSPKYLFRKEGQNVTLSCEQNLNHDAMYWYRQDPGQGLRLIYYSQIVNDFQKGDIAEGYSVSREKKESFPLTVTSAQKNPTAFYLCASSISTSSYNEQFFGPGTRLTVL.

The chain uses TRBV9 and TRBJ1-5; maybe TRBD1 (6 bases). This CDR3 spans 14 amino acids. Germline V lookup: CDR1 SGDLS, CDR2 YYNGEE. V lost 0 bases, J lost 6 bases, and 10 bases lay in between. The CDR3 DNA sequence: TGTGCCAGCAGCGTAGGACAGGCGGGTCAGCCCCAGCATTTT. It is translated as CASSVGQAGQPQHF.